The 13 T cell receptor beta chains in this list originate from one sample, sequenced in a study of blood T cells in healthy people across ages. Primers used in a second PCR of roughly 6 to 12 cycles were a sample-barcoded 5' primer and a J-beta primer mix. TCRdb recomputed calls from the 5' RACE reads with MiXCR, one row per CDR3 protein. The table lists fewer than 800,000 distinct CDR3 sequences, 20% to 25% of them singletons. Material: blood. The receptor set was obtained from a man aged 70 or older in good health.

This clonotype was recorded a few times. V is TRBV5-1 and J is TRBJ1-4, with a tentative D call TRBD1 (5 bases). The CDR3 contains 14 residues. From germline, CDR1 is SGHRS and CDR2 YFSETQ. Trimming removed 2 bases at V and 4 bases at J, with 9 bases between. CDR3 loop: CASSFGGNNEKLFF. The DNA for the CDR3 is TGCGCCAGCAGCTTCGGGGGAAATAATGAAAAACTGTTTTTT.

This chain uses TRBV23-1 with TRBJ2-5; 12 bases are shared with TRBD2. The J call may be incorrect, as the DNA end agrees better with TRBJ2-1. TRBV23-1 belongs to the ORF category, with a function that is uncertain. The CDR3 totals 16 residues. CDR3 nucleotide sequence: TGCGCCAGCAGTCAATCGACTAGCGGGAGAAGGAATGAGCAGTTCTTC. It translates to CASSQSTSGRRNEQFF.

This chain joins TRBV20-1 and TRBJ2-7; 11 nucleotides line up with TRBD2. CDR1 is DFQATT and CDR2 is SNEGSKA in the germline V gene (reference sequence). CDR3 length: 13 amino acids. After removal of 1 base from V and 4 bases from J, the junction contained 0 bases not matched to a gene. CDR3 residues: CSARVAGGYEQYF. CDR3 coding DNA: TGCAGTGCTAGAGTAGCGGGAGGGTACGAGCAGTACTTC.

The chain recombines TRBV12-3 or TRBV12-4 with TRBJ2-3, with 12 bases identical to TRBD2. The V segment lost 5 bases and the J segment 8 bases; nucleotides outside the gene matches: 8. CDR3 length: 15 amino acids. CDR3 sequence reads: CASSVTSGGAGTQYF. The DNA of the CDR3 is TGTGCCAGCAGTGTGACTAGCGGGGGCGCGGGTACGCAGTATTTT.

This clonotype was picked up a small number of times. The CDR3 DNA sequence: TGTGCCAGTAACCCGGGACTTTCGAACACCGGGGAGCTGTTTTTT. Translating gives CASNPGLSNTGELFF. J is TRBJ2-2 and V is TRBV19; a weak D match, TRBD2 (6 bases). This CDR3 region has 15 residues. Germline CDR1 and CDR2: LNHDA and SQIVND (reference sequence). V lost 7 bases and J lost 0, with 12 bases in between.

The chain couples TRBV5-1 to TRBJ1-5; 9 bases are shared with TRBD1. This CDR3 contains 17 residues. V lost 4 bases, J lost 2 bases, and 10 bases stayed unmatched. Germline assignment: CDR1 SGHRS and CDR2 YFSETQ. CDR3: CASSATGGQGGNQPQHF. The CDR3 bases are TGCGCCAGCAGCGCCACAGGGGGCCAGGGCGGCAATCAGCCCCAGCATTTT.

The chain carries TRBV28 and TRBJ2-2; TRBD2 agrees at 14 bases. Germline V gene lookup returns CDR1 MDHEN and CDR2 SYDVKM. V gave up 9 bases and J gave up 4 bases; unmatched junction bases: 7. The length of the CDR3 is 16 residues. The CDR3 nucleotides are TGTGCCAGTGAGGGGACTAGCGGGAGTACCACCGGGGAGCTGTTTTTT. Its protein is CASEGTSGSTTGELFF.

The chain joins TRBV20-1 to TRBJ2-5; TRBD2 matches at 11 bases. This CDR3 contains 20 residues. Germline lookup yields CDR1 DFQATT and CDR2 SNEGSKA (reference sequence). The ends lost 0 bases at V and 5 bases at J; junction bases unmatched: 20. Here the CDR3 DNA reads TGCAGTGCTAGAGATCTCGGTACGACTAGCGGGACCCTTGGGGTTGAGACCCAGTACTTC. Its translation: CSARDLGTTSGTLGVETQYF.

This clonotype was observed a few times. V is TRBV3-1 and J is TRBJ2-7; D unclear. The V gene lost 1 base and the J gene lost 10 bases, with 14 bases spanning the gap. The CDR3 is made up of 13 amino acids. The germline gives CDR1 LGHDT, CDR2 YNNKEL (reference sequence). DNA of the CDR3: TGTGCCAGCAGCCAAGGGAGCTCCTCGGTCCAGTACTTC. Translated, it gives CASSQGSSSVQYF.

The chain carries TRBV7-9 and TRBJ1-1, with TRBD1 matching over 8 bases. Germline CDR1 is SEHNR and CDR2 is FQNEAQ (reference sequence). The CDR3 is made up of 15 amino acids. J gave up 2 bases and V 3 bases, and 5 bases lay outside the gene matches. The CDR3 is CASSFRGLKNTEAFF. CDR3 nucleotides: TGTGCCAGCAGCTTCAGGGGGCTTAAAAACACTGAAGCTTTCTTT.

This clonotype was recorded many times. The chain joins TRBV4-1 to TRBJ2-7; TRBD2 might be the D (5 bases). The CDR3 spans 14 residues. Trimming stripped 4 bases from V and 0 bases from J, with 10 bases between. Germline V gene data show CDR1 as MGHRA and CDR2 as YSYEKL. The CDR3 loop is CASSPAVSSYEQYF. CDR3 in DNA: TGCGCCAGCAGCCCAGCGGTAAGCTCCTACGAGCAGTACTTC.

In its sample, this clonotype was seen a few times. At one end, the junction sequence differs from germline, possibly due to a read error. V and J are TRBV5-1 and TRBJ1-2; 11 bases align to TRBD1. Germline-derived CDR1 and CDR2 are SGHRS and YFSETQ. This CDR3 contains 14 residues. CDR3 in DNA: TGCGCCAGCAGCCCGGACAGGGGGCACTATGGCTACGCCTTC. Its protein product is CASSPDRGHYGYAF.

The V call is TRBV30, the J call TRBJ2-3; TRBD1 might be the D (5 bases). Germline V gene data show CDR1 as GTSNPN and CDR2 as SVGIG (reference sequence). V gave up 5 bases and J gave up 6 bases, with 12 bases separating them. The CDR3 is 12 residues long. The CDR3 region has the DNA TGTGCCTGGCAGGCTGGGGCGGATACGCAGTATTTT. Protein sequence: CAWQAGADTQYF.